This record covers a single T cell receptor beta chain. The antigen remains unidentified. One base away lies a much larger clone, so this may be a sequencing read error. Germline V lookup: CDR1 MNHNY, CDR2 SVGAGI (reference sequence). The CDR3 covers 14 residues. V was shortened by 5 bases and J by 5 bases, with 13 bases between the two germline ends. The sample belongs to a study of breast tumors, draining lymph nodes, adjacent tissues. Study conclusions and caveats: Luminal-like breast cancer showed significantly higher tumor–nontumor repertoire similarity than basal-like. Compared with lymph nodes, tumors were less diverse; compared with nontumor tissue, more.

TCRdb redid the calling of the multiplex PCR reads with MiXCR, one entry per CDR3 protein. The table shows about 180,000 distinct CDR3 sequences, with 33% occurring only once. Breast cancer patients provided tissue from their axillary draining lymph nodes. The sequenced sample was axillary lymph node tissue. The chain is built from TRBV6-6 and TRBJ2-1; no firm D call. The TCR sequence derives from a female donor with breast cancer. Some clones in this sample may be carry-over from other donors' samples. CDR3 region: CASSAAGRDNEQFF. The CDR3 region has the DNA TGTGCCAGCAGTGCCGCAGGCCGAGACAATGAGCAGTTCTTC.